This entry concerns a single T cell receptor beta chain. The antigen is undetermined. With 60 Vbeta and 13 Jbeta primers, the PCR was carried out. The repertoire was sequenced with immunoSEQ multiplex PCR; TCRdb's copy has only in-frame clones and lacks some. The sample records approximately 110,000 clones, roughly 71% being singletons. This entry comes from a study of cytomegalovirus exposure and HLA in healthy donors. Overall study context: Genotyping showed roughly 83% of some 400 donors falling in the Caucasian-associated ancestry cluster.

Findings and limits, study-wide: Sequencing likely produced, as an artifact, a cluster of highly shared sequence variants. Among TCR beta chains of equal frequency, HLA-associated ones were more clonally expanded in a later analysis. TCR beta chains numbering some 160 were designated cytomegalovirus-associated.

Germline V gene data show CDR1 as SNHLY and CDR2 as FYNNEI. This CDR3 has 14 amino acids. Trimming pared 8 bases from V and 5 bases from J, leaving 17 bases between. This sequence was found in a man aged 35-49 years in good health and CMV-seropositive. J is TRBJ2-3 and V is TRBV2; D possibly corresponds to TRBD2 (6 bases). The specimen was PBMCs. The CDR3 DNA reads TGTGCCAGCCAAAGGGGCTCGGGGGAAGATACGCAGTATTTT. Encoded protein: CASQRGSGEDTQYF. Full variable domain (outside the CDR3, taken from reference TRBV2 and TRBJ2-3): EPEVTQTPSHQVTQMGQEVILRCVPISNHLYFYWYRQILGQKVEFLVSFYNNEISEKSEIFDDQFSVERPDGSNFTLKIRSTKLEDSAMYFCASQRGSGEDTQYFGPGTRLTVL.